These T cell receptor beta chains were read from a single sample in a study of T-cell memory formation after mild COVID-19. TCRdb re-called the 5' RACE reads through MiXCR, storing one row per CDR3 protein. This sample has roughly 300,000 distinct CDR3 sequences, with around 8% found just once. Sequencing was carried out using PBMCs or a T cell subset sorted from them (not recorded which). Source of these receptors: a man between 18 and 29 years old who had mild COVID-19 (a few samples of this study predate the infection). Cell type and time point are not known. Both conserved end residues are part of each CDR3. The D gene is left open where the match is weak.

d_gene,j_gene,v_gene,CDR3aa
.,TRBJ1-1,TRBV7-9,CASSRWRGMNTEAFF
.,TRBJ1-2,TRBV28,CASGTDYGYTF
.,TRBJ2-2,TRBV5-1,CASSSGASSGELFF
.,TRBJ1-2,TRBV7-9,CASSFQDNEGYTF
TRBD2,TRBJ2-3,TRBV9,CASSVAGGGGASDTQYF
.,TRBJ2-7,TRBV7-9,CASGQGGFYEQYF
.,TRBJ2-7,TRBV4-1,CASSLLARAGYEQYF
.,TRBJ2-2,TRBV6-5,CASSYLGAYYTGELFF
TRBD1,TRBJ2-1,TRBV5-1,CASSPTGQGNGNEQFF
.,TRBJ2-7,TRBV5-1,CASSPEDPYEQYF
.,TRBJ2-3,TRBV7-9,CASSTGTGDTQYF
.,TRBJ1-1,TRBV4-3,CASSQDSLSGVNTEAFF
.,TRBJ1-1,TRBV4-1,CASSQDWRNTEAFF
.,TRBJ2-2,TRBV14,CASSQVNRVTGELFF
.,TRBJ2-7,TRBV5-5,CASSLAGSIAYEQYF
TRBD2,TRBJ2-1,TRBV19,CASSTGGAANEQFF
TRBD1,TRBJ2-7,TRBV12-3/TRBV12-4,CASTRQGAGHEQYF
TRBD2,TRBJ2-1,TRBV5-4,CAGSGSSYNEQFF
TRBD1,TRBJ2-2,TRBV7-6,CASTTQGAYAGELFF
.,TRBJ2-2,TRBV7-3,CASSTGTKNTGELFF
.,TRBJ2-3,TRBV29-1,CSGGGGRTSTDTQYF
TRBD2,TRBJ2-5,TRBV4-1,CASSQVPSGGIETQYF
.,TRBJ2-7,TRBV20-1,CSARDQASASYEQYF
.,TRBJ1-3,TRBV12-3/TRBV12-4,CASREGGNNQNTIYF
.,TRBJ1-1,TRBV3-1,CASSQVLGASEAFF
TRBD2,TRBJ2-1,TRBV13,CASSLGTSGGGNEQFF
.,TRBJ2-2,TRBV29-1,CSLTQGSGELFF
.,TRBJ2-3,TRBV29-1,CSVSDSTDTQYF
TRBD1,TRBJ1-1,TRBV28,CVSSQGTVNTEAFF
.,TRBJ2-1,TRBV5-4,CASSLKGNSYNEQFF
.,TRBJ2-7,TRBV7-8,CASSFVVSYEQYF
.,TRBJ1-1,TRBV7-3,CASSFVSNTEAFF
.,TRBJ1-5,TRBV20-1,CSARDYLGGNQPQHF
.,TRBJ2-3,TRBV12-3/TRBV12-4,CASSLYRSDTQYF
TRBD1,TRBJ2-2,TRBV4-1,CASSQGGTGKAGELFF
.,TRBJ1-2,TRBV7-8,CASSFRDPGMANYGYTF
TRBD2,TRBJ2-1,TRBV5-4,CASSLDLGGSYNEQFF
.,TRBJ1-1,TRBV18,CASSPDKNTEAFF
.,TRBJ2-3,TRBV12-3/TRBV12-4,CACSFPVWTDTQYF
TRBD1,TRBJ1-6,TRBV4-3,CASSQEGTALTNGSPLHF
.,TRBJ1-1,TRBV4-2,CASSQASRDGNTEAFF
TRBD2,TRBJ2-1,TRBV28,CASSSPRGGGETYNEQFF
TRBD1,TRBJ1-5,TRBV9,CASSATGDQPQHF
.,TRBJ2-5,TRBV12-3/TRBV12-4,CASSLTTQYF
.,TRBJ2-7,TRBV4-1,CASSPLGNYEQYF
.,TRBJ2-3,TRBV4-1,CASSQEARPSTDTQYF
TRBD1,TRBJ1-1,TRBV29-1,CSVRTPETGGTEAFF
.,TRBJ1-1,TRBV29-1,CSVKNRSNTEAFF
.,TRBJ2-2,TRBV12-3/TRBV12-4,CASSSYVLDTGELFF
.,TRBJ2-5,TRBV5-1,CASSGRNIQETQYF
.,TRBJ1-2,TRBV4-3,CASSQDTTPLRLGYTF
.,TRBJ2-1,TRBV23-1,CASSYGVAHEQFF
TRBD2,TRBJ2-3,TRBV19,CATSSGVVTDTQYF
.,TRBJ2-1,TRBV18,CASSPKTDNEQFF